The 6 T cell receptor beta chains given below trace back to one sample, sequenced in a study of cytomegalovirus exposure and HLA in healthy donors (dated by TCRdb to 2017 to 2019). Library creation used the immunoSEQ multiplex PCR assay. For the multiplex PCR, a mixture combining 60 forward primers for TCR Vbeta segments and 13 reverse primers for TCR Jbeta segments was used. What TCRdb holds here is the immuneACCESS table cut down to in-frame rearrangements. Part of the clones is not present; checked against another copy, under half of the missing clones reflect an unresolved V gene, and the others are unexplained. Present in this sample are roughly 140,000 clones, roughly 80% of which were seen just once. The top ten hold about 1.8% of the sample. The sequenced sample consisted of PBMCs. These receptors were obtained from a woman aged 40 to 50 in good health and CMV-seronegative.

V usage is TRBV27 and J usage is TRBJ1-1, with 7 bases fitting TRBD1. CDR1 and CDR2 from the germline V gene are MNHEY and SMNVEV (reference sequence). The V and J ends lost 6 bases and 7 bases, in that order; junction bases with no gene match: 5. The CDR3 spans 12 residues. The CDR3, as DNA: TGTGCCAGCAGCCCGACAGGGCTTGAAGCTTTCTTT. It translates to CASSPTGLEAFF.

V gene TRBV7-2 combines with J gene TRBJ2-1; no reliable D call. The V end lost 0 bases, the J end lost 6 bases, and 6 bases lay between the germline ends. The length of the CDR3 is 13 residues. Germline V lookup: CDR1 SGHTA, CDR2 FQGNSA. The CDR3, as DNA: TGTGCCAGCAGCTTAGCGCAGGCCAATGAGCAGTTCTTC. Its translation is CASSLAQANEQFF.

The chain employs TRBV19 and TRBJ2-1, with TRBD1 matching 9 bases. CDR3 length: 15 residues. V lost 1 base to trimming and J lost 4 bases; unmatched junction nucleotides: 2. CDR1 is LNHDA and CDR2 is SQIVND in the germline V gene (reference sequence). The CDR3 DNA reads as TGTGCCAGTAGTATAGTAGGACAGGGGTACAATGAGCAGTTCTTC. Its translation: CASSIVGQGYNEQFF. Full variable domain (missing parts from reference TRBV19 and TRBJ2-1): DGGITQSPKYLFRKEGQNVTLSCEQNLNHDAMYWYRQDPGQGLRLIYYSQIVNDFQKGDIAEGYSVSREKKESFPLTVTSAQKNPTAFYLCASSIVGQGYNEQFFGPGTRLTVL.

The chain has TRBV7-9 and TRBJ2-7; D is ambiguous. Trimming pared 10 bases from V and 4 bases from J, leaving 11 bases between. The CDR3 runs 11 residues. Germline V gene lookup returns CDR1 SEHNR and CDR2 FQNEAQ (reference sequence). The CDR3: CAIRVEYEQYF. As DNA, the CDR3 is TGTGCCATCCGGGTCGAATACGAGCAGTACTTC. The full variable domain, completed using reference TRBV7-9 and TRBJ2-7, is DTGVSQNPRHKITKRGQNVTFRCDPISEHNRLYWYRQTLGQGPEFLTYFQNEAQLEKSRLLSDRFSAERPKGSFSTLEIQRTEQGDSAMYLCAIRVEYEQYFGPGTRLTVT.

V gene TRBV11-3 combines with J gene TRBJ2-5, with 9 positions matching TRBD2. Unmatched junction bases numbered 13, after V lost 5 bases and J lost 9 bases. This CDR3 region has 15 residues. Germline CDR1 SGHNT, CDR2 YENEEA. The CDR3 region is CASSPGNSGSAAQYF. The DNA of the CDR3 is TGTGCCAGCAGCCCGGGTAATAGCGGGAGTGCGGCCCAGTACTTC.

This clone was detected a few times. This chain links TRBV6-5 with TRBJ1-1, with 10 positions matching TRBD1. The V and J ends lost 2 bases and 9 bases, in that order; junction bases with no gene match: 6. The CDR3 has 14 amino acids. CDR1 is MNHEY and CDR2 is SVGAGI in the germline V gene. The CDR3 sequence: CASSYRRGQGKAFF. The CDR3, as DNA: TGTGCCAGCAGTTACAGGAGGGGACAGGGGAAAGCTTTCTTT.